This TCR beta chain was documented in a study of technical replicates of blood from a few donors. The CDR3 consists of 11 residues. Germline CDR1 SNHLY, CDR2 FYNNEI. Trimming took 4 bases from V and 4 from J, leaving 5 bases between them. The protocol was immunoSEQ multiplex PCR, while the TCRdb copy is restricted to in-frame clones and leaves out a portion. The sample has some 77,000 clones, roughly 96% seen once. This clone was counted between two and nine times. Material for sequencing was T cells isolated from PBMCs. The gene calls are TRBV2 and TRBJ2-7; D possibly corresponds to TRBD2 (5 bases). This TCR came from a human donor in good health. The CDR3 region has the DNA TGTGCCAGCAGTGGGGAGTACGAGCAGTACTTC. It yields the protein CASSGEYEQYF.